This entry concerns a single TCR beta chain. Its antigen is still unknown. It has no much larger one-base neighbor in the sample; base qualities were not kept. Other DNA sequences within the sample encode an identical CDR3. TCRbeta CDR3 regions were amplified from genomic DNA by means of the immunoSEQ Assay, a bias-controlled multiplex PCR. Concerning the study's data processing: Within the assay, amplification of reference gene primers was used to estimate how many nucleated cells each sample contained. To quantify the absolute abundance of each unique TCRbeta CDR3 rearrangement, sequence reads were collapsed and filtered. For each sample, productive Simpson clonality was calculated as the square root of Simpson's diversity index across productive rearrangements. TCRdb carries this immuneACCESS record with in-frame sequences only. Its versions omit some clonotypes, under half of them owing to an unresolved V gene in the studies checked, with the rest unexplained. Clone size and the V and J calls come from that table; the DNA yielded D and trimming. The sample contains around 130,000 clones, over 75% of them found a single time. The ten largest clones add up to 10% to 13% of the sample.

For CDR1 and CDR2, the germline V gene lists ENHRY and SYGVKD. V sheds 4 bases and J sheds 2 bases, leaving 8 bases between their ends. The CDR3, from cysteine to phenylalanine, totals 13 residues. Left in the record is the CDR3 DNA by itself, 39 bases read in frame from the first base. This sample was included in a study of blood T cell repertoires in COVID-19 (TCRdb year 2020). Describing the broader study: The collaborator samples originated in the United States, Italy and Spain and spanned the acute and convalescent phases of COVID-19. The prospective study material was composed of cDNA or gDNA derived from T cells, B-cell-depleted T cells, or PBMCs. Samples were obtained from the ongoing ImmuneRACE study (first 160 participants) and from 1,200 or so subjects provided by 6 global collaborators. A freely available public database, intended as a resource for researchers studying the immune response to SARS-CoV-2, is where the repertoires were released. The sample metadata nearly always contained a de-identified subject ID, COVID-19 status, age in years and sex. Subjects who had been exposed to COVID-19, were actively infected with it, or had recovered from it provided the deeply sampled blood TCRbeta repertoires that made up the dataset. HLA class I and class II types, where available, came from metadata supplied by the sample provider rather than from assay-based typing.

General conclusions and limits of the study: Clinical and demographic metadata were provided uncurated, with the amount varying by source and participant.

Whole blood was collected in K2EDTA tubes by collaborating institutions according to the institutions' own protocols. Collaborator samples were shipped for TCRbeta analysis as frozen whole blood, isolated PBMCs, or DNA extracted from either sample type. The sequence joins TRBV10-3 to TRBJ1-1; TRBD1 is possibly the D segment (6 matching bases). The source material was peripheral blood. The sequence derives from a man aged 55 to 70 with active or convalescent COVID-19. The nucleotide sequence is given as TGTGCCATCAGTGCGACAGGCAACACTGAAGCTTTCTTT. This is translated as CAISATGNTEAFF.